The rows below give T cell receptor beta chains drawn from one sample of a study of cytomegalovirus exposure and HLA in healthy donors. Using immunoSEQ multiplex PCR, the repertoire was profiled, and TCRdb retains in-frame clones only, with some absent. The repertoire holds about 250,000 clones, with approximately 78% as singletons. Sequencing was done on a sample of PBMCs. The source of these receptors is a boy aged 5-17 years in good health and CMV-seronegative. Both conserved end residues are part of each CDR3. D genes are given only for firm matches. Part of the rows lack a size; the others show once, few, many or a class for expanded clones.

>few|TRBJ1-3|-|TRBV5-1
TGCGCCAGCAGCCCTGGGACAAGTAGCTCTGGAAACACCATATATTTT
CASSPGTSSSGNTIYF
>-|TRBJ2-3|-|TRBV7-3
TGTGCGTCGAGTGGAGTAGGCACAGATACGCAGTATTTT
CASSGVGTDTQYF
>-|TRBJ2-7|-|TRBV15
TGTGCCACCAGCAGAGGACATCCCCAACTAGAGGGCGAGCAGTACTTC
CATSRGHPQLEGEQYF
>few|TRBJ2-5|-|TRBV7-9
TGTGCCAGCCTGGGACTCGGAGAGACCCAGTACTTC
CASLGLGETQYF
>-|TRBJ1-2|TRBD1|TRBV7-2
TGTGCCAGCAGCTTCCAGGATTCCGGGACAGGACTTTTC
CASSFQDSGTGLF
>-|TRBJ1-5|-|TRBV6-5
TGTGCCAGCATTGAGGACAGATACAATCAGCCCCAGCATTTT
CASIEDRYNQPQHF
>-|TRBJ1-2|TRBD1|TRBV6-4
TGTGCCAGCAGGGCACGACAGGGTTATGGCTACACCTTC
CASRARQGYGYTF
>-|TRBJ1-5|TRBD1|TRBV19
TGTGCCAGTATGGGACAGGGCCCATTCCAGCATTTT
CASMGQGPFQHF
>-|TRBJ2-1|-|TRBV6-5
TGTGCCAGCAGTTACGAAGGAGGTGAGCAGTTCTTC
CASSYEGGEQFF
>-|TRBJ2-7|TRBD2|TRBV30
TGTGCCTGGAGGTCGGGAGGGCCGGGTGAGCAGTACTTC
CAWRSGGPGEQYF
>-|TRBJ2-1|TRBD1|TRBV7-9
TGTGCCAGCAGCTTGATAAAGGGGGCCCCCTACAATGAGCAGTTCTTC
CASSLIKGAPYNEQFF
>-|TRBJ2-5|-|TRBV7-9
TGTTCCAGCAGCTCGTATCCAGGGGCGAATCTACAAGAGACCCAGTACTTC
CSSSSYPGANLQETQYF
>once|TRBJ2-5|TRBD1|TRBV29-1
TGCAGCGTTCCCGGGACAGGGGGCGGGGAGACCCAGTACTTC
CSVPGTGGGETQYF
>-|TRBJ2-5|TRBD2|TRBV6-1
TGTGCCAGCACCGCGACTAGCGGGAGTATAAAGACCCAGTACTTC
CASTATSGSIKTQYF
>-|TRBJ2-7|-|TRBV7-2
TGTGCCAGCAGCCTAAGGGCGGACAGGGAGGGTACCTACGAGCAGTACTTC
CASSLRADREGTYEQYF
>-|TRBJ1-2|-|TRBV7-3
TGTGCCAGCAGCCGGACTGAGTCCAACGAGTACCCTAACTATGGCTACACCTTC
CASSRTESNEYPNYGYTF
>-|TRBJ2-5|TRBD2|TRBV10-3
TGTGCCGCATTAGCGGGGACCCAAGAGACCCAGTACTTC
CAALAGTQETQYF
>once|TRBJ2-5|TRBD2|TRBV5-4
TGTGCCAGCAGACGCCGGGACTACCTACAAGAGACCCAGTACTTC
CASRRRDYLQETQYF
>-|TRBJ2-1|-|TRBV20-1
TGCAGTGCTAGAGTAGTGGATGAGCAGTTCTTC
CSARVVDEQFF
>-|TRBJ1-4|TRBD1|TRBV5-6
TGTGCCAGCAGCTTTGGGACAGGTGATTCGTTGGTGGAAAAACTGTTTTTT
CASSFGTGDSLVEKLFF
>-|TRBJ2-7|-|TRBV11-2
TGTGCCAGCAGCTTAGATAAGCGCTACGAGCAGTACTTC
CASSLDKRYEQYF
>-|TRBJ1-1|-|TRBV27
TGTGCCAGCAGTGCGGACAAGAACACTGAAGCTTTCTTT
CASSADKNTEAFF
>-|TRBJ2-7|-|TRBV6-1
TGTGCCAGCCGTACTACCGGGATCGTTGAGCAGTACTTC
CASRTTGIVEQYF
>-|TRBJ1-5|TRBD1|TRBV30
TGTGCCTTTACCGCGGGACAGGGTAATCAGCCCCAGCATTTT
CAFTAGQGNQPQHF
>-|TRBJ1-6|-|TRBV6-6
TGTGCCAGCAGTTACTCGATAACACGGGAAGATTCACCCCTCCACTTT
CASSYSITREDSPLHF
>-|TRBJ1-1|TRBD1|TRBV11-3
TGTGCCAGCAGCTGGACAGGGCCGGGGGAGGCTTTCTTT
CASSWTGPGEAFF
>-|TRBJ1-2|-|TRBV11-2
TGTGCCAGCAGCTTAGTAGGGAGCTATGGCTACACCTTC
CASSLVGSYGYTF
>-|TRBJ2-1|TRBD2|TRBV7-7
TGTGCCAGCAGCCCCGTGACTAGCGGTGGGATAGATGAGCAGTTCTTC
CASSPVTSGGIDEQFF
>-|TRBJ2-7|-|TRBV2
TGTGCCAGCAGTCCCCTCGAGGTAACGAACGAGCAGTACTTC
CASSPLEVTNEQYF
>few|TRBJ1-2|-|TRBV4-1
TGCGCCAGCAGCCCCGCGGGGGGGAGCTATGGCTACACCTTC
CASSPAGGSYGYTF
>-|TRBJ1-1|-|TRBV5-1
TGCGCCAGCAGCTTGATGGGGGGCACTGAAGCTTTCTTT
CASSLMGGTEAFF
>-|TRBJ2-2|-|TRBV6-1
TGTGCCAGCAGCCTAACACGGGGGTACACCGGGGAGCTGTTTTTT
CASSLTRGYTGELFF
>few|TRBJ2-1|-|TRBV7-9
TGTGCCAGCAGCTTAATCGGCTGGCTAGATTTGAATGAGCAGTTCTTC
CASSLIGWLDLNEQFF
>few|TRBJ1-5|-|TRBV19
TGTGCCAGTAGTGTCCAAGGGGGCAATCAGCCCCAGCATTTT
CASSVQGGNQPQHF
>few|TRBJ1-4|-|TRBV5-1
TGCGCCAGCAGCTTGGTCCAGGCAGGACAATCAACTAATGAAAAACTGTTTTTT
CASSLVQAGQSTNEKLFF
>-|TRBJ1-1|-|TRBV13
TGTGCCAGCAGCTTTGAGGAGAACACTGAAGCTTTCTTT
CASSFEENTEAFF